The TCR beta chain under discussion was sequenced for a study of blood T cell repertoires in COVID-19. The method was immunoSEQ multiplex PCR; TCRdb's version includes in-frame clones alone and lacks a portion of them. The sample lists roughly 500,000 clones, 88% occurring once. The V end lost 5 bases, the J end lost 2 bases, and 13 bases lay between the germline ends. This CDR3 contains 15 residues. From germline, CDR1 is LNHDA and CDR2 SQIVND (reference sequence). Sequences were obtained from PBMCs or T cells enriched from blood (not recorded which). The clonotype was recovered from a woman aged 40 to 55 who had recovered from COVID-19. The chain recombines TRBV19 with TRBJ2-1, with D tentatively TRBD1 (5 bases). The CDR3 is CASSQTARTYNEQFF. DNA for the CDR3: TGTGCCAGTAGTCAGACAGCTCGAACCTACAATGAGCAGTTCTTC. Supplemented by reference TRBV19 and TRBJ2-1, the full variable domain reads DGGITQSPKYLFRKEGQNVTLSCEQNLNHDAMYWYRQDPGQGLRLIYYSQIVNDFQKGDIAEGYSVSREKKESFPLTVTSAQKNPTAFYLCASSQTARTYNEQFFGPGTRLTVL.